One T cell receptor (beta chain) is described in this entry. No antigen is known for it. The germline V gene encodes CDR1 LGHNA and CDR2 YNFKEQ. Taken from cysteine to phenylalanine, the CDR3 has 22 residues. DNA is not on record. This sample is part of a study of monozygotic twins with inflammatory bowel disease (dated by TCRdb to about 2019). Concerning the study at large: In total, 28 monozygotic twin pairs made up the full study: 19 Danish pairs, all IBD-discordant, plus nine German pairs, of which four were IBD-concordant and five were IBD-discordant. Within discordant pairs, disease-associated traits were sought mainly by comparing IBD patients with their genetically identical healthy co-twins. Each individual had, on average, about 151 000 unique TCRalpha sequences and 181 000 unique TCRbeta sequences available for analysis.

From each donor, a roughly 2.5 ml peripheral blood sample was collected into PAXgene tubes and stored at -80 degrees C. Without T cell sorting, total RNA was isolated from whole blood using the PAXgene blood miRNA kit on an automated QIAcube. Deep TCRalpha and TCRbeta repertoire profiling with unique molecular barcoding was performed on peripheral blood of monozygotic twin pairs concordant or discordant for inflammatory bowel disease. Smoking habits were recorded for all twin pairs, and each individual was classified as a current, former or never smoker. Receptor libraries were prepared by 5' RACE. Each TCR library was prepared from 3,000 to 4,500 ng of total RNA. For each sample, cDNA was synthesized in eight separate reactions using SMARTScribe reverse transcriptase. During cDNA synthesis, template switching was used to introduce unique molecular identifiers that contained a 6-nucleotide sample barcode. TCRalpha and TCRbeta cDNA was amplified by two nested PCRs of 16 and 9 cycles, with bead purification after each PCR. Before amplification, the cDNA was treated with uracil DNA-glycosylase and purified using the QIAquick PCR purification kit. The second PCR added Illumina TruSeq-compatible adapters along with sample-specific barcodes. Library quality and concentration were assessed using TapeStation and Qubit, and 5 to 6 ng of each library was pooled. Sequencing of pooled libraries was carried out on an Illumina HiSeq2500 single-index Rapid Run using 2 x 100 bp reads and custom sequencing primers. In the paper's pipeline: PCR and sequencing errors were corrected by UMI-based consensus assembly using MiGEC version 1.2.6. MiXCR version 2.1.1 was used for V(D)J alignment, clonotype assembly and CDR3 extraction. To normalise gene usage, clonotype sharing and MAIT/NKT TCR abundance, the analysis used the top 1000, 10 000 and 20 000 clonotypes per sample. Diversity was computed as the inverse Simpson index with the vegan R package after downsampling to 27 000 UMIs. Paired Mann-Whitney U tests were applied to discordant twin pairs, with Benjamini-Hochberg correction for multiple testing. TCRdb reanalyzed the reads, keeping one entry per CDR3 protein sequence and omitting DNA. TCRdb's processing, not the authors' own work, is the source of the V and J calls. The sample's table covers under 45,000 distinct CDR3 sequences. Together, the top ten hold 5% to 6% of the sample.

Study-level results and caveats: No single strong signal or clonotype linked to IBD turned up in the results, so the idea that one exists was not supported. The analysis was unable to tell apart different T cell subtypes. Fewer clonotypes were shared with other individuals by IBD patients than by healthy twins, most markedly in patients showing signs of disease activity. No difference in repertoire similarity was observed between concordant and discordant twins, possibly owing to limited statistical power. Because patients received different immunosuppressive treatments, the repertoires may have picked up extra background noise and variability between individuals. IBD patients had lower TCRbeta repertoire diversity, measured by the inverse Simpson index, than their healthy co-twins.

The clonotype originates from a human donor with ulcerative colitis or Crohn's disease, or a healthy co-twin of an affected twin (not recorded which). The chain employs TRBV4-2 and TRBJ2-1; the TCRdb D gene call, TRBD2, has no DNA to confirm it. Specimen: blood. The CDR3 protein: CASSHLPGLQGPAGLPLNEQFF.